The 32 T cell receptor beta chains below all came from one sample that was sequenced in a study of T cells in Graves' hyperthyroidism and ophthalmopathy. Using RNA transcripts as the source, TCR beta CDR3 regions were amplified. The primer set for the first-round RT-PCR of the TCR CDR3 was HTBI. MiXCR, run by TCRdb on the multiplex PCR reads, gives a single entry per CDR3 protein. The table includes 490,000 or so distinct CDR3 sequences, around 15% detected once. Sequenced input: blood. Receptor source: a woman in her twenties or thirties with Graves' ophthalmopathy.

This clonotype occurred a few times. The chain uses TRBV7-3 and TRBJ2-3, with a tentative D call TRBD2 (5 bases). This CDR3 contains 17 residues. Trimming left V 2 bases short and J 6 bases short, with 21 bases between. Germline loops: CDR1 SGHTA, CDR2 FQGTGA. CDR3: CASSLQAPADSTDTQYF. CDR3 DNA sequence: TGTGCCAGCAGCTTACAGGCCCCGGCGGACTCCACGGATACGCAGTATTTT.

This clonotype has a count of ten or more. The chain carries TRBV6-2 or TRBV6-3 and TRBJ2-3; D unclear. From germline, CDR1 is MNHEY and CDR2 SVGEGT. This CDR3 has 15 amino acids. The V and J ends lost 10 bases and 2 bases respectively, with 19 bases between them. As DNA, the CDR3 is TGTGCCACCAGCCTGGCGAACTTCCCCACAGATACGCAGTATTTT. Translation gives CATSLANFPTDTQYF.

In this sample, this clonotype turned up many times. The V and J genes are TRBV7-2 and TRBJ2-1; 13 nucleotides line up with TRBD2. The J segment lost 10 bases and the V segment lost 5 bases, leaving 5 bases of the junction unmatched. This CDR3 spans 14 amino acids. From germline, CDR1 is SGHTA and CDR2 FQGNSA. CDR3 region: CASSVPGLAGEQFF. For the CDR3, the DNA is TGTGCCAGCAGCGTCCCGGGACTAGCGGGAGAGCAGTTCTTC.

In its sample, this clonotype was seen a few times. The chain recombines TRBV3-1 with TRBJ2-6; D remains unclear. Germline lookup yields CDR1 LGHDT and CDR2 YNNKEL (reference sequence). The length of the CDR3 is 18 residues. V was clipped by 1 base and J by 1 base, with 14 bases between them. CDR3 DNA sequence: TGTGCCAGCAGCCAAGGCCGGGCCCCACAATCTGGGGCCAACGTCCTGACTTTC. Its protein is CASSQGRAPQSGANVLTF.

There are many counts of this clonotype. The V gene is TRBV12-3 or TRBV12-4, the J gene TRBJ2-1, with 14 bases matching TRBD2. Trimming removed 6 bases from V and 4 bases from J; junction bases left unmatched: 2. This CDR3 has 15 amino acids. The CDR3 loop is CASRGTSGGYNEQFF. The DNA of the CDR3 is TGTGCCAGCAGGGGGACTAGCGGGGGATACAATGAGCAGTTCTTC.

This clonotype was counted between two and nine times. The chain employs TRBV7-2 and TRBJ1-1, with D possibly being TRBD1 (6 bases). Germline CDR1 SGHTA, CDR2 FQGNSA. Trimming removed 1 base from V and 11 bases from J, with 14 bases in between. This CDR3 has 13 residues. CDR3 nucleotide sequence: TGTGCCAGCAGCTTAGGCAGGGGAGCTTCGGCTTTCTTT. This sequence encodes CASSLGRGASAFF. The full variable domain, rest sourced from reference TRBV7-2 and TRBJ1-1, is GAGVSQSPSNKVTEKGKDVELRCDPISGHTALYWYRQSLGQGLEFLIYFQGNSAPDKSGLPSDRFSAERTGGSVSTLTIQRTQQEDSAVYLCASSLGRGASAFFGQGTRLTVV.

In this sample, this clonotype turned up a few times. The chain is built from TRBV20-1 and TRBJ2-7; no reliable D call. Germline CDR1 is DFQATT and CDR2 is SNEGSKA (reference sequence). The CDR3 is 11 amino acids. Trimming stripped 6 bases from V and 5 bases from J, with 11 bases between. In nucleotides, the CDR3 is TGCAGTGCAAGCCGGGCCCACGAGCAGTACTTC. This codes for CSASRAHEQYF.

There are many counts of this clonotype. V usage is TRBV11-1 and J usage is TRBJ2-1; a possible D gene is TRBD2 (5 bases). This CDR3 has 12 residues. Germline V gene lookup returns CDR1 SGHAT and CDR2 FQDESV (reference sequence). With 5 bases removed from V and 3 bases from J, the gap between germline ends came to 5 bases. The CDR3 is CASSTSYNEQFF. In nucleotides, the CDR3 is TGTGCCAGCAGCACTAGCTACAATGAGCAGTTCTTC.

In this sample, this clonotype turned up many times. The chain links TRBV7-2 to TRBJ1-4, with D possibly matching TRBD1 (6 bases). CDR3 size: 14 residues. Germline values: CDR1 SGHTA, CDR2 FQGNSA. Trimming took 3 bases from V and 5 from J, leaving 10 bases between them. This CDR3 reads CASSFSGQNEKLFF. The CDR3 region has the DNA TGTGCCAGCAGCTTTTCCGGACAGAATGAAAAACTGTTTTTT.

This clonotype was counted a single time. With a much larger clone just one base away, this may be a read error. CDR3 loop: CPSLTGLDTEAFF. Written as DNA, the CDR3 is TGTCCCAGCCTTACGGGGTTGGACACTGAAGCTTTCTTT. V and J are TRBV28 and TRBJ1-1; unclear D gene. CDR3 size: 13 residues. CDR1 and CDR2 from the germline V gene are MDHEN and SYDVKM.

Details on this clonotype: A much more abundant neighbour one base away suggests this may be a read error. V is TRBV7-2 and J is TRBJ2-1; TRBD2 matches 11 bases. J gave up 3 bases and V 2 bases, and 6 bases lay outside the gene matches. Looked up from germline, CDR1 is SGHTA and CDR2 is FQGNSA. The CDR3 contains 17 residues. CDR3 bases: TGTGCCAGCAGCTTATCCTACGGGACTAGCGGCTACAATGAGCAGTTCTTC. It specifies CASSLSYGTSGYNEQFF.

About this clonotype: With a much larger clone just one base away, this may be a read error. The chain links TRBV7-2 to TRBJ2-7; possible D gene TRBD2, 5 bases. V was pared by 1 base and J by 9 bases, with 7 bases between. The V gene's germline CDR1 is SGHTA and CDR2 FQGNSA. This CDR3 spans 11 amino acids. CDR3 nucleotides: TGTGCCAGCAGCTTAGGGAGCGGGCAGTACTTC. Its protein product is CASSLGSGQYF.

This clonotype has a count of ten or more. The chain carries TRBV11-2 and TRBJ2-3; D gene uncertain. Trimming pared 1 base from V and 8 bases from J, leaving 13 bases between. This CDR3 has 14 amino acids. Germline V gives CDR1 SGHAT, CDR2 FQNNGV. The CDR3 reads CASSLGRQVGTQYF. The CDR3 DNA follows: TGTGCCAGCAGCTTAGGCCGACAAGTCGGTACGCAGTATTTT.

The rearrangement uses TRBV4-1 and TRBJ2-3, with 12 bases identical to TRBD2. Germline-derived CDR1 and CDR2 are MGHRA and YSYEKL. The CDR3 runs to 18 residues. V shed 0 bases and J 8 bases; nucleotides not matched to a gene: 12. CDR3 coding DNA: TGCGCCAGCAGCCAAGAAGGCAGCTCTAGCGGGAGGGTCGGTACGCAGTATTTT. This sequence encodes CASSQEGSSSGRVGTQYF.

This clonotype was observed many times. The chain uses TRBV20-1 and TRBJ2-7; 8 nucleotides match TRBD2. Germline V gives CDR1 DFQATT, CDR2 SNEGSKA (reference sequence). This CDR3 region has 11 residues. Here the CDR3 reads CRARGGYEQYF. As DNA, the CDR3 is TGCAGGGCTCGGGGGGGTTACGAGCAGTACTTC.

The table lists this clonotype with many counts. The chain employs TRBV30 and TRBJ1-1; the match to TRBD1 covers 7 bases. Per the germline V gene, CDR1 is GTSNPN and CDR2 is SVGIG (reference sequence). This CDR3 region has 12 residues. With V trimmed by 5 bases and J by 5 bases, 5 bases remained unmatched. This chain's CDR3 is CAWGQVFTEAFF. For the CDR3, the DNA is TGTGCCTGGGGACAGGTATTTACTGAAGCTTTCTTT.

This clonotype appeared a few times. This chain joins TRBV18 and TRBJ2-5; TRBD2 matches at 8 bases. Trimming removed 4 bases from V and 3 bases from J; junction bases left unmatched: 13. CDR1 and CDR2 (germline): KGHSH, LQKENI. The CDR3 is 17 residues long. The CDR3 reads CASSRESGLGFEETQYF. Written as DNA, the CDR3 is TGTGCCAGCTCACGAGAGTCGGGACTAGGTTTCGAAGAGACCCAGTACTTC.

This clonotype has only a few counts. This rearrangement joins TRBV12-3 or TRBV12-4 to TRBJ1-1; possibly TRBD1 for D (5 bases). The CDR3 loop spans 11 amino acids. V was shortened by 3 bases and J by 10 bases, with 9 bases between the two germline ends. The CDR3 protein is CASSLGQAAFF. The CDR3 DNA follows: TGTGCCAGCAGTTTGGGGCAGGCAGCTTTCTTT.

The chain carries TRBV7-8 and TRBJ2-7, with TRBD1 identical over 9 bases. Germline lookup yields CDR1 SGHVS and CDR2 FQNEAQ. The CDR3 covers 15 residues. V was pared by 5 bases and J by 3 bases, with 8 bases of the junction left unmatched. Written as DNA, the CDR3 is TGTGCCAGCAGCCCAACGGACAGGGGAAGCTACGAGCAGTACTTC. It encodes CASSPTDRGSYEQYF.

This clonotype occurred many times. The gene calls are TRBV3-1 and TRBJ1-5; D not resolved. Germline CDR1 and CDR2: LGHDT and YNNKEL (reference sequence). CDR3 length: 15 residues. The germline V and J ends were trimmed by 3 bases and 1 base, with 10 bases remaining between them. CDR3 nucleotides: TGTGCCAGCAGCCAGTCGGGGTGGAGCAATCAGCCCCAGCATTTT. As protein: CASSQSGWSNQPQHF.

This clonotype was seen only a few times. The rearrangement joins TRBV28 to TRBJ1-6; 10 bases align to TRBD1. CDR3 length equals 16 residues. V was clipped by 3 bases and J by 9 bases; unmatched bases: 8. Germline V gene data show CDR1 as MDHEN and CDR2 as SYDVKM. The CDR3 DNA reads as TGTGCCAGCAGTTTCTTCCTATGGACAGGGGGTTCACCCCTCCACTTT. It encodes CASSFFLWTGGSPLHF.

This clonotype appeared many times. The genes are TRBV24-1 and TRBJ1-5; 7 nucleotides line up with TRBD1. The V and J ends lost 9 bases and 6 bases, in that order; junction bases with no gene match: 7. The germline CDR1 and CDR2 sequences are KGHDR and SFDVKD. The CDR3 is made up of 13 amino acids. This CDR3 is CATAAGGSQPQHF. The CDR3 nucleotides read TGTGCCACCGCGGCAGGGGGTTCTCAGCCCCAGCATTTT.

The rearrangement joins TRBV6-2 or TRBV6-3 to TRBJ2-7, with 10 bases that match TRBD2. The length of the CDR3 is 12 residues. Per germline, CDR1 MNHEY and CDR2 SVGEGT. V lost 10 bases and J lost 3; bases outside the gene matches: 3. The CDR3 sequence: CATGLAVYEQYF. The CDR3 DNA sequence: TGTGCCACCGGACTAGCGGTCTACGAGCAGTACTTC.

The count of this clonotype is one. This chain links TRBV27 with TRBJ1-2; D is undetermined. This CDR3 has 13 residues. The V gene's germline CDR1 is MNHEY and CDR2 SMNVEV (reference sequence). V dropped 11 bases and J dropped 1 base, with 14 bases sitting between them. In DNA form, the CDR3 reads TGTGCCTCTCGGGTGGGCAGTAACTATGGCTACACCTTC. Amino acid sequence: CASRVGSNYGYTF.

As concerns this clonotype: A much larger clone differs from this one at a single base, so this may be a read error. The V and J genes are TRBV12-3 or TRBV12-4 and TRBJ1-2, with D unclear. The ends were cut back, 6 bases at V and 7 bases at J, with 12 bases in the middle. The CDR3 is made up of 12 amino acids. The CDR3 coding sequence is TGTGCCAGCAGCAAGGCGGGCTGTGGCTACACCTTC. Protein product: CASSKAGCGYTF.

This clonotype was seen a single time. The CDR3 sequence is CASSEGTSGTYEQYF. The CDR3 DNA reads TGTGCCAGCAGTGAGGGGACTAGCGGGACCTACGAGCAGTACTTC. This chain joins TRBV2 and TRBJ2-7; 13 bases are shared with TRBD2. Germline V gene data show CDR1 as SNHLY and CDR2 as FYNNEI. Losses at the gene ends were 3 bases for V and 2 bases for J; bases not matched to a gene: 1. The CDR3 sequence is 15 residues long.

As regards this clonotype: This may stem from a read error, because a much larger clone lies one nucleotide away. Here the CDR3 reads CVSKVGLAGETQYF. In DNA, the CDR3 is TGTGTCAGCAAAGTTGGGCTAGCCGGGGAGACCCAGTACTTC. The chain uses TRBV6-5 and TRBJ2-5; a weak D match, TRBD2 (5 bases). CDR1 and CDR2 from the germline V gene are MNHEY and SVGAGI. The CDR3 consists of 14 residues.

This clonotype was found a few times. CDR3: CAIGAGEREQYF. In nucleotides, the CDR3 is TGTGCCATCGGGGCGGGAGAGAGAGAGCAGTACTTC. The V call is TRBV6-1, the J call TRBJ2-7; 7 nucleotides agree with TRBD2. V gave up 10 bases and J gave up 7 bases; unmatched junction bases: 10. Germline CDR1 MNHNS, CDR2 SASEGT. The CDR3 contains 12 residues.

This clonotype has only a few counts. This CDR3 reads CSAQTGPDGYTF. The CDR3 coding sequence is TGCAGTGCACAGACAGGGCCGGACGGCTACACCTTC. V usage is TRBV20-1 and J usage is TRBJ1-2; TRBD1 aligns across 7 bases. There are 12 residues in the CDR3. With 6 bases clipped from V and 8 bases from J, the junction kept 9 bases outside the gene matches. Germline CDR1 reads DFQATT; CDR2 reads SNEGSKA (reference sequence).

The chain uses TRBV28 and TRBJ1-5; D is unresolved. The CDR3 consists of 18 residues. The germline CDR1 and CDR2 sequences are MDHEN and SYDVKM. With 8 bases removed from V and 0 bases from J, the gap between germline ends came to 23 bases. The CDR3 loop is CASRRSLGKTGSNQPQHF. CDR3 DNA: TGTGCCAGCCGCCGCTCCTTAGGGAAAACGGGTAGCAATCAGCCCCAGCATTTT.

This clonotype came up many times. V usage is TRBV13 and J usage is TRBJ1-2; D perhaps matches TRBD1 (5 bases). Germline assignment: CDR1 PRHDT and CDR2 FYEKMQ (reference sequence). V lost 6 bases to trimming and J lost 4 bases, with 15 bases between them. The CDR3 spans 14 residues. The CDR3 DNA sequence: TGTGCCAGCAGAGAACTCAGGGAGAGCTATGGCTACACCTTC. This translates into CASRELRESYGYTF.

This clonotype was detected ten times or more. The CDR3 DNA is TGTGCCAGCAGCTTACTAGCGGGATCTGTCGAGCAGTACTTC. Encoded protein: CASSLLAGSVEQYF. The gene calls are TRBV7-2 and TRBJ2-7; 9 bases are a match to TRBD2. This CDR3 is 14 amino acids long. Germline loops: CDR1 SGHTA, CDR2 FQGNSA. Unmatched junction bases numbered 5, after V lost 2 bases and J lost 6 bases.